This T cell receptor beta chain was identified during a study of CXCR3-negative and CXCR3-positive naive CD8 T cells. Findings and limits, study-wide: Naive CXCR3-positive cells had TRB CDR3s more hydrophobic than those of CXCR3-negative naive cells. Memory cells showed distinct TRBV-TRBJ patterns, while the two naive subsets matched. The majority of assays used fresh PBMCs, and CXCR3 expression partially decreased after cryopreservation. For memory CD8+ cells diversity was much lower, but both naive subsets had comparably high diversity.

Definition of naive CD8+ T cells rested on a CD45RO-CCR7+CD27+CD95- profile. In regard to this clonotype: Its specificity is unknown.

The method, 5' RACE with UMI labels, was used to prepare the TRB cDNA libraries. TCRdb re-called the 5' RACE reads; one entry per CDR3 protein, DNA not given. The sample table includes over 150,000 distinct CDR3 sequences. CDR3 length: 16 residues. The germline CDR1 and CDR2 sequences are SQVTM and ANQGSEA. This receptor was identified in a human donor in good health. Some clones in this sample may be carry-over from other donors' samples. The sample consisted of naive CXCR3+ CD8+ T cells from blood. Subset of the sample: CD45RO-CCR7+CD27+CD95- naive CD8+ T cells expressing CXCR3 (TNR3+). The rearrangement joins TRBV29-1 to TRBJ2-3; the D call from TCRdb, TRBD2, cannot be confirmed without DNA. The CDR3 is CSVVQGWDSSEDTQYF.